Listed here are 30 T cell receptor beta chains from one sample, sequenced in a study of T cells in Graves' hyperthyroidism and ophthalmopathy. Authors of the study amplified TCR beta CDR3 regions from RNA transcripts. The TCR CDR3 was amplified in a first-round RT-PCR using the HTBI primer set. MiXCR, run by TCRdb on the multiplex PCR reads, gives a single entry per CDR3 protein. The sample consists of around 260,000 distinct CDR3 sequences, about 25% of them appearing once. The sample taken for sequencing was blood. These receptors came from a middle-aged man with Graves' hyperthyroidism that later progressed to Graves' ophthalmopathy.

The gene calls are TRBV28 and TRBJ1-6; D perhaps matches TRBD1 (5 bases). This CDR3 comprises 17 residues. Germline V gene data show CDR1 as MDHEN and CDR2 as SYDVKM. Deletions cut 4 bases from V and 2 bases from J, with 15 bases between. The CDR3 loop is CASSSRRKGTYNSPLHF. Written as DNA, the CDR3 is TGTGCCAGCAGTTCGAGACGTAAGGGGACCTATAATTCACCCCTCCACTTT.

This clonotype was counted at least ten times. The chain employs TRBV11-1 and TRBJ2-5; D unresolved. The CDR3 is made up of 13 amino acids. The germline V gene encodes CDR1 SGHAT and CDR2 FQDESV (reference sequence). Trimming stripped 5 bases from V and 2 bases from J, with 9 bases between. The CDR3 loop reads CASSTHLQETQYF. CDR3 coding DNA: TGTGCCAGCAGCACCCATTTGCAAGAGACCCAGTACTTC.

This clonotype was seen at least ten times. The V call is TRBV12-3 or TRBV12-4, the J call TRBJ2-5; a possible D gene is TRBD1 (6 bases). The V gene lost 6 bases and the J gene lost 5 bases, with 10 bases spanning the gap. The CDR3 extends over 12 amino acids. The CDR3 DNA reads TGTGCCAGCAGGAGGACAGTGGAGACCCAGTACTTC. This gives the protein CASRRTVETQYF.

This clonotype has ten or more counts. A junction boundary mismatches the germline segment, possibly from a read error. The chain recombines TRBV3-1 with TRBJ2-7; D may be TRBD2 (5 bases). Germline values: CDR1 LGHDT, CDR2 YNNKEL (reference sequence). The CDR3 runs to 12 residues. CDR3 bases: TGTGCCAGCAGCTCGAGCGGTTACCAGCAGCACTTC. The encoded protein is CASSSSGYQQHF.

The J gene is TRBJ2-2, the V gene TRBV7-9, with D hard to call. The V end lost 8 bases, the J end lost 6 bases, and 7 bases lay between the germline ends. The germline V gene has CDR1 SEHNR and CDR2 FQNEAQ (reference sequence). The CDR3 extends over 11 amino acids. The CDR3 nucleotides are TGTGCCAGCTTGGAGTCCGGGGAGCTGTTTTTT. Translating it yields CASLESGELFF.

This clonotype was recorded a few times. This chain connects TRBV24-1 to TRBJ2-1, with D perhaps TRBD1 (6 bases). The CDR3 covers 14 residues. V was clipped by 9 bases and J by 5 bases, with 16 bases between them. CDR1 is KGHDR, CDR2 SFDVKD, per germline. CDR3 sequence: CATSGVGADNEQFF. The CDR3 DNA sequence: TGTGCCACCTCCGGAGTGGGGGCAGACAATGAGCAGTTCTTC.

The rearrangement links TRBV7-2 to TRBJ1-2, with 8 positions matching TRBD1. The V and J ends lost 5 bases and 3 bases, in that order; junction bases with no gene match: 5. Germline V gene data show CDR1 as SGHTA and CDR2 as FQGNSA. The CDR3 length is 14 residues. As DNA, the CDR3 is TGTGCCAGCAGCCTACAGGGGGGGGACTATGGCTACACCTTC. It translates to CASSLQGGDYGYTF.

This clonotype was seen repeatedly, ten times or more. This chain connects TRBV20-1 to TRBJ2-7; 7 bases line up with TRBD1. The CDR3 runs 14 residues. Germline values: CDR1 DFQATT, CDR2 SNEGSKA (reference sequence). V lost 1 base, J lost 2 bases, and 5 bases stayed unmatched. The CDR3: CSARGDRAAYEQYF. As DNA, the CDR3 is TGCAGTGCTAGAGGCGACAGGGCCGCCTACGAGCAGTACTTC.

This clonotype was seen more than once but under ten times. The chain links TRBV10-3 to TRBJ1-1; the D is unclear. Germline lookup yields CDR1 ENHRY and CDR2 SYGVKD. Trimming stripped 0 bases from V and 6 bases from J, with 5 bases between. The CDR3 has 12 residues. The CDR3: CAISESGSEAFF. CDR3 coding DNA: TGTGCCATCAGTGAGTCGGGCTCTGAAGCTTTCTTT.

CDR3 sequence: CAKRGRNTGELFF. CDR3 sequence (DNA): TGTGCCAAGAGAGGACGAAACACCGGGGAGCTGTTTTTT. The chain joins TRBV11-2 to TRBJ2-2; D call uncertain. The CDR3 sequence is 13 residues long. The germline gives CDR1 SGHAT, CDR2 FQNNGV. V lost 10 bases and J lost 2, with 11 bases in between.

This clonotype was observed at least ten times. The rearrangement joins TRBV12-3 or TRBV12-4 to TRBJ2-5; D is undetermined. V lost 3 bases and J lost 0, with 8 bases in between. The CDR3 runs 14 residues. The chain's CDR3 is CASSFRLNQETQYF. CDR3 sequence (DNA): TGTGCCAGCAGTTTTCGGCTAAACCAAGAGACCCAGTACTTC.

This clonotype came up many times. The chain combines TRBV3-1 with TRBJ1-1; no reliable D call. Trimming removed 1 base at V and 8 bases at J, with 11 bases between. This CDR3 spans 13 amino acids. Germline V lookup: CDR1 LGHDT, CDR2 YNNKEL (reference sequence). CDR3 nucleotides: TGTGCCAGCAGCCAAGTAAGGGCTGCGGAAGCTTTCTTT. Encoded protein: CASSQVRAAEAFF.

The DNA for the CDR3 is TGTGCCAGCAGCTTGTCGCTAGCGGGAGGAGAGACCCAGTACTTC. It specifies CASSLSLAGGETQYF. The chain links TRBV11-1 to TRBJ2-5; 11 nucleotides match TRBD2. This CDR3 is 15 amino acids long. V shed 3 bases, J shed 4 bases, and the junction held 4 bases outside the gene matches. CDR1 is SGHAT and CDR2 is FQDESV in the germline V gene (reference sequence).

This clonotype appeared many times. This chain uses TRBV11-2 with TRBJ1-2, with 7 bases fitting TRBD1. V lost 3 bases, J lost 8 bases, and 12 bases stayed unmatched. CDR1 is SGHAT, CDR2 FQNNGV, per germline. The CDR3 is 15 residues long. DNA of the CDR3: TGTGCCAGCAGCTTGGCACCGGGACAGACTAGAGGCTACACCTTC. It specifies CASSLAPGQTRGYTF.

The chain carries TRBV30 and TRBJ1-1; D uncertain. V lost 5 bases to trimming and J lost 8 bases, with 15 bases between them. CDR3 length: 12 amino acids. Germline V gene sequence: CDR1 GTSNPN, CDR2 SVGIG (reference sequence). Here the CDR3 DNA reads TGTGCCTGGCGAGATCCAAGCCGCGAAGCTTTCTTT. Amino acids: CAWRDPSREAFF.

The chain carries TRBV6-8 and TRBJ2-7; D unclear. The CDR3 extends over 14 amino acids. The V end was cut by 8 bases, the J end by 1 base, with 15 bases between. Germline V gene sequence: CDR1 MNHGY, CDR2 SAAAGT. The CDR3 spells CASRGPGGSYEQYF. In DNA, the CDR3 is TGTGCCAGCCGCGGCCCTGGCGGATCCTACGAGCAGTACTTC.

This clonotype was recorded many times. The chain couples TRBV6-1 to TRBJ2-3; unclear D gene. Per the germline V gene, CDR1 is MNHNS and CDR2 is SASEGT. V was clipped by 0 bases and J by 2 bases, with 9 bases between them. The CDR3 has 15 residues. This CDR3 is CASSEAHFTTDTQYF. The DNA of the CDR3 is TGTGCCAGCAGTGAAGCGCACTTCACCACAGATACGCAGTATTTT.

This chain links TRBV7-3 with TRBJ2-2; D is possibly TRBD1 (6 bases). This CDR3 spans 17 amino acids. Germline V gene sequence: CDR1 SGHTA, CDR2 FQGTGA. The V and J ends lost 0 bases and 2 bases respectively, with 13 bases between them. CDR3: CASSLTSGHLNTGELFF. In DNA form, the CDR3 reads TGTGCCAGCAGCTTAACCTCGGGACACCTAAACACCGGGGAGCTGTTTTTT.

This clonotype was counted at least ten times. This rearrangement joins TRBV5-4 to TRBJ2-2, with 9 nucleotides matching TRBD1. The CDR3 runs to 15 residues. CDR1 and CDR2 from the germline V gene are SGHNT and YYREEE (reference sequence). V shed 3 bases, J shed 6 bases, and the junction held 6 bases outside the gene matches. In DNA, the CDR3 is TGTGCCAGCAGCTGGGGGGACAGGGTCGCCGGGGAGCTGTTTTTT. Its translation is CASSWGDRVAGELFF. Supplemented by reference TRBV5-4 and TRBJ2-2, the full variable domain reads ETGVTQSPTHLIKTRGQQVTLRCSSQSGHNTVSWYQQALGQGPQFIFQYYREEENGRGNFPPRFSGLQFPNYSSELNVNALELDDSALYLCASSWGDRVAGELFFGEGSRLTVL.

This clonotype showed up many times. The chain recombines TRBV12-3 or TRBV12-4 with TRBJ2-2; D is perhaps TRBD1 or TRBD2 (5 bases each). The CDR3 is 17 amino acids. Trimming stripped 4 bases from V and 4 bases from J, with 19 bases between. CDR3 protein: CASSSEGSPYVTGELFF. As DNA, the CDR3 is TGTGCCAGCAGTTCCGAGGGGTCGCCTTACGTCACCGGGGAGCTGTTTTTT.

Written as DNA, the CDR3 is TGTGCCAGCAGTTCGGGGCGCCCTAGGGTACAGTACTTC. Amino acid sequence: CASSSGRPRVQYF. This chain joins TRBV6-2 or TRBV6-3 and TRBJ2-7, with D perhaps assigned TRBD1 or TRBD2 (5 bases each). Trimming took 4 bases from V and 10 from J, leaving 17 bases between them. Germline V lookup: CDR1 MNHEY, CDR2 SVGEGT. CDR3 length: 13 residues.

At least ten counts were recorded for this clonotype. The chain couples TRBV12-3 or TRBV12-4 to TRBJ2-7; 9 bases match TRBD1. The CDR3 is 16 amino acids. J was trimmed by 0 bases and V by 0 bases; bases with no gene match: 3. The CDR3: CASSLAGTGNSYEQYF. Written as DNA, the CDR3 is TGTGCCAGCAGTTTAGCCGGGACAGGGAACTCCTACGAGCAGTACTTC.

In its sample, this clonotype was seen many times. The chain uses TRBV6-5 and TRBJ1-5; perhaps TRBD1 as D (6 bases). The CDR3 runs 16 residues. Looked up from germline, CDR1 is MNHEY and CDR2 is SVGAGI. Deletions cut 5 bases from V and 0 bases from J, with 14 bases between. Here the CDR3 DNA reads TGTGCCAGCAGTAGGAACCGGGACATTAGCAATCAGCCCCAGCATTTT. This sequence encodes CASSRNRDISNQPQHF.

This clonotype has at least ten counts. The gene calls are TRBV29-1 and TRBJ2-7; D gene uncertain. Between the trimmed V and J ends, which lost 4 bases and 0 bases, there was a span of 7 bases. The CDR3 has 12 residues. Germline assignment: CDR1 SQVTM and CDR2 ANQGSEA. In DNA form, the CDR3 reads TGCAGCGTTGGTCGCAACTCCTACGAGCAGTACTTC. Encoded protein: CSVGRNSYEQYF.

This clonotype has at least ten counts. V is TRBV27 and J is TRBJ2-7; no firm D call. CDR1 MNHEY and CDR2 SMNVEV come from the germline V gene (reference sequence). The CDR3 contains 14 residues. Trimming removed 3 bases from V and 2 bases from J, with 11 bases in between. The CDR3 sequence: CASSLWAGAYEQYF. The DNA for the CDR3 is TGTGCCAGCAGTTTGTGGGCAGGAGCCTACGAGCAGTACTTC.

At least ten counts were recorded for this clonotype. The genes are TRBV7-9 and TRBJ1-5; D not certain. This CDR3 region has 15 residues. The germline V gene has CDR1 SEHNR and CDR2 FQNEAQ (reference sequence). Trimming shortened V by 4 bases and J by 4 bases, and 14 bases separated the two germline ends. CDR3 DNA sequence: TGTGCCAGCAGCTCACTAGGGTACGGAAATCAGCCCCAGCATTTT. Protein: CASSSLGYGNQPQHF.

V is TRBV12-3 or TRBV12-4 and J is TRBJ1-5; tentative D call: TRBD1 (5 bases). Trimming pared 4 bases from V and 5 bases from J, leaving 9 bases between. The CDR3 consists of 13 residues. The CDR3 DNA follows: TGTGCCAGCAGTTGGGGACGGGATCAGCCCCAGCATTTT. It yields the protein CASSWGRDQPQHF.

This clonotype was found many times. V gene TRBV2 combines with J gene TRBJ1-2; D possibly corresponds to TRBD1 (5 bases). Trimming cost V 7 bases and J 3 bases, with 9 bases left between them. This CDR3 is built from 12 residues. Germline lookup yields CDR1 SNHLY and CDR2 FYNNEI. DNA for the CDR3: TGTGCCAGCATCGCGACAGACTATGGCTACACCTTC. Protein product: CASIATDYGYTF. Using reference TRBV2 and TRBJ1-2 for the parts outside the CDR3, the full variable domain is EPEVTQTPSHQVTQMGQEVILRCVPISNHLYFYWYRQILGQKVEFLVSFYNNEISEKSEIFDDQFSVERPDGSNFTLKIRSTKLEDSAMYFCASIATDYGYTFGSGTRLTVV.

The chain employs TRBV6-5 and TRBJ1-2; D call uncertain. CDR1 and CDR2 from the germline V gene are MNHEY and SVGAGI. There are 13 residues in the CDR3. Deletions cut 2 bases from V and 4 bases from J, with 8 bases between. CDR3: CASSYGEFYGYTF. In DNA form, the CDR3 reads TGTGCCAGCAGTTACGGGGAATTCTATGGCTACACCTTC.

The chain has TRBV16 and TRBJ1-2; the match to TRBD1 covers 8 bases. There are 13 residues in the CDR3. Germline lookup yields CDR1 KGHSY and CDR2 FQNENV. J was trimmed by 5 bases and V by 3 bases; bases with no gene match: 2. The chain's CDR3 is CASSHTGGYGYTF. In DNA, the CDR3 is TGTGCCAGCAGCCACACAGGGGGATATGGCTACACCTTC.